This T cell receptor (beta chain) stems from a study of cytomegalovirus exposure and HLA in healthy donors. In the study overall: Out of 398 genotyped donors, 81% belonged to the Caucasian-associated ancestry cluster. Study-level results: Immune exposure data for these donors was limited to CMV serostatus. The presence/absence work took it that sequencing depth was about the same across donors.

The PCR contained 60 Vbeta and 13 Jbeta primers. Measured with immunoSEQ multiplex PCR; TCRdb has only the in-frame clones, and not every one. Here the sample spans fewer than 110,000 clones, 76% being singletons. There are 15 residues in the CDR3. The germline V gene has CDR1 SNHLY and CDR2 FYNNEI. The ends lost 7 bases at V and 1 base at J; junction bases unmatched: 8. Comment on this clone: Its antigen is currently unknown.

Each donor was healthy, and each was a bone marrow donor. The TCR originated in a woman between 18 and 30 years old in good health and CMV-seropositive. The chain recombines TRBV2 with TRBJ1-1, with 8 bases fitting TRBD1. Sequencing used PBMCs. The CDR3, as DNA: TGTGCCAGCAATTTAGCGGACAGGGCGAACACTGAAGCTTTCTTT. Encoded protein: CASNLADRANTEAFF.